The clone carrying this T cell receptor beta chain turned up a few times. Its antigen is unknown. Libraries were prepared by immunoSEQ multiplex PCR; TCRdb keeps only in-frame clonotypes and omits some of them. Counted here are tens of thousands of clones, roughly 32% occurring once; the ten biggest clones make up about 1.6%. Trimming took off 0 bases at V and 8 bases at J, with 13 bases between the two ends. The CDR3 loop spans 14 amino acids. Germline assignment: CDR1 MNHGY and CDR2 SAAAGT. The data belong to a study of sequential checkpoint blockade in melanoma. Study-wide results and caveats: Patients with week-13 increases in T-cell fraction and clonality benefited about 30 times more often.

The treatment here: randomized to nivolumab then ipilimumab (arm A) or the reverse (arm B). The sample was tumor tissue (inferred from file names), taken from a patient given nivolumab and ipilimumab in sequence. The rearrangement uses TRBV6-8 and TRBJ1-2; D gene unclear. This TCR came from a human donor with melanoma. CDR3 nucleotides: TGTGCCAGCAGTTACTCCAGCAGCTCAAACGGCTACACCTTC. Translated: CASSYSSSSNGYTF.